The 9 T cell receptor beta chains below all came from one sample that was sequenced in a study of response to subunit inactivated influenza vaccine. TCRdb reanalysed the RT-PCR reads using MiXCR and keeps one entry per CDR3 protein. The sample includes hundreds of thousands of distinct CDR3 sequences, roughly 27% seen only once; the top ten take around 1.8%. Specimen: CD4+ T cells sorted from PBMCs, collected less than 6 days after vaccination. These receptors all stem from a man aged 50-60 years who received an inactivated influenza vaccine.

The CDR3 loop reads CASSVSGRVEETQYF. The DNA of the CDR3 is TGTGCCAGCAGCGTTAGCGGGAGGGTGGAAGAGACCCAGTACTTC. This chain uses TRBV9 with TRBJ2-5, with 11 positions matching TRBD2. CDR1 is SGDLS and CDR2 is YYNGEE in the germline V gene. The ends lost 2 bases at V and 3 bases at J; junction bases unmatched: 3. The CDR3 extends over 15 amino acids.

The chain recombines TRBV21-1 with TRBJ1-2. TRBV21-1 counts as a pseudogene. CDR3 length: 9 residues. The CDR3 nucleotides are TGTGCCTATCTCTATGGCTACACCTTC. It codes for CAYLYGYTF.

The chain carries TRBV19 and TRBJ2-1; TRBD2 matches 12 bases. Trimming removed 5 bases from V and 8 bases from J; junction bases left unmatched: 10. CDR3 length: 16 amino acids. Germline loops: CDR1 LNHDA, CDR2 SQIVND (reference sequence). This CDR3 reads CASSSPLAGGPDEQFF. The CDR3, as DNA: TGTGCCAGTAGTTCCCCCCTAGCGGGAGGGCCCGATGAGCAGTTCTTC.

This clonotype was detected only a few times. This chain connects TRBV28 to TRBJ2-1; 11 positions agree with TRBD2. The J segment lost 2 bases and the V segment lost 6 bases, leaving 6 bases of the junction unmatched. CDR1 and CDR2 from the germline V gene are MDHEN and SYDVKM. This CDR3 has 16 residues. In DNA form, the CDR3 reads TGTGCCAGCAGCGCTAGCGGGAGGACCACCTACAATGAGCAGTTCTTC. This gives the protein CASSASGRTTYNEQFF.

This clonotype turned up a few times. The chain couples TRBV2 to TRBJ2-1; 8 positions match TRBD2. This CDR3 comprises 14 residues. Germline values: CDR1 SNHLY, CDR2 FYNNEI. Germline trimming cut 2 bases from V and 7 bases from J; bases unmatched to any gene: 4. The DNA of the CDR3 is TGTGCCAGCAGTGAAAATCGGGAGGGGAATGAGCAGTTCTTC. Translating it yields CASSENREGNEQFF.

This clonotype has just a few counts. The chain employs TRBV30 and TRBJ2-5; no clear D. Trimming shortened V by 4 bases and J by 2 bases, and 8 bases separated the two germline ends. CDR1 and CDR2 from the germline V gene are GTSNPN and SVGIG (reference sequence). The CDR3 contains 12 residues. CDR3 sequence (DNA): TGTGCCTGGACGCCGGAACAAGAGACCCAGTACTTC. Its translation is CAWTPEQETQYF.

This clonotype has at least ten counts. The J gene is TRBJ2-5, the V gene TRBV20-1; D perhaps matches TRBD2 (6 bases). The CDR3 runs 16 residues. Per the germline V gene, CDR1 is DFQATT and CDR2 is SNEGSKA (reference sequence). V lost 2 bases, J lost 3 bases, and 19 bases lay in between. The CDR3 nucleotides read TGCAGTGCTAGAATGTTGGGCGGGACCAAGGAAGAGACCCAGTACTTC. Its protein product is CSARMLGGTKEETQYF.

The CDR3, as DNA: TGTGCCAGCAGCGCGACAGGGTCTGATACGCAGTATTTT. Its protein product is CASSATGSDTQYF. This chain uses TRBV7-2 with TRBJ2-3, with TRBD1 identical over 7 bases. V shed 5 bases and J 6 bases; nucleotides not matched to a gene: 5. Per germline, CDR1 SGHTA and CDR2 FQGNSA. The CDR3 runs 13 residues.

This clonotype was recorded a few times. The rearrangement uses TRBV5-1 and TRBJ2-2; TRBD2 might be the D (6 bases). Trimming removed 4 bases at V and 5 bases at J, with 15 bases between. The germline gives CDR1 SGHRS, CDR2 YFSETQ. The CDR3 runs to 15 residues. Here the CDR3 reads CASSPQSGVTGELFF. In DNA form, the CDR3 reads TGCGCCAGCAGCCCACAGTCGGGGGTTACCGGGGAGCTGTTTTTT.